These T cell receptor beta chains were read from a single sample in a study of vaccination and CD4 T cells after COVID-19. TCRdb itself ran the PCR reads through MiXCR, one entry per CDR3 protein. Seen here are tens of thousands of distinct CDR3 sequences, 62% observed once, and the top ten hold over 7.5%. Which antigens these TCRs recognize remains unknown. Material: CD4+ T cells from blood, cultured in vitro. The receptors stem from a human donor who had recovered from COVID-19. Each CDR3 is given with its conserved first and last residue. A D gene is named only where the DNA matches it firmly. Part of the rows lack a size; the others show once, few, many or a class for expanded clones.

>TRBD1|-|TRBV29-1|TRBJ1-5
TGCAGCGCCCTGACAGGGGGCGCCAATCAGCCCCAGCATTTT
CSALTGGANQPQHF
>-|few|TRBV20-1|TRBJ1-2
TGCAGTTCCTTTCACTATGGCTACACCTTC
CSSFHYGYTF
>-|-|TRBV29-1|TRBJ2-7
TGCAGCGTTGGGACAGTCTACGAGCAGTACTTC
CSVGTVYEQYF
>TRBD1|-|TRBV6-1|TRBJ2-7
TGCGCCAGCAGTGAGTCTCAGGGGGCCCGTGGCGAGCAGTACTTC
CASSESQGARGEQYF
>TRBD1|-|TRBV5-8|TRBJ1-6
TGTGCCAGCATCACCCGAGGACAGGGTAATTCACCCCTCCACTTT
CASITRGQGNSPLHF
>-|-|TRBV5-4|TRBJ1-2
TGTGCCAGCAGCTTGGACACCCTTAATGGCTACACCTTC
CASSLDTLNGYTF
>-|-|TRBV4-1|TRBJ2-3
TGCGCCAGCAGCCAAGCGGAGGCCCGGACGCAGTATTTT
CASSQAEARTQYF
>TRBD1|-|TRBV19|TRBJ1-2
TGTGCCAGTAGTATAGGTCAGGGACAGGCCAACTATGGCTACACCTTC
CASSIGQGQANYGYTF
>-|-|TRBV30|TRBJ1-2
TGTGCCTGGAGTCTCGAGGGGATTAACTATGGCTACACCTTC
CAWSLEGINYGYTF
>TRBD1|few|TRBV6-1|TRBJ1-2
TGTGCCAGCAGTCAGGGACAGGGGAGAGATGGCTACACCTTC
CASSQGQGRDGYTF
>-|-|TRBV27|TRBJ1-2
TGTGCCAGCAGTCCTAACGCGCAGGGTCCTGCCTATGGCTACACCTTC
CASSPNAQGPAYGYTF
>-|-|TRBV20-1|TRBJ1-5
TGCAGTGCTAGGGGGGGCTATAGCAATCAGCCCCAGCATTTT
CSARGGYSNQPQHF
>-|few|TRBV20-1|TRBJ2-3
TGCAGTGCTAGAGTCTCATTGGCGTCAGATACGCAGTATTTT
CSARVSLASDTQYF
>-|-|TRBV18|TRBJ1-1
TGTGCCAGCTCATCCCTGGGCCCGAACACTGAAGCTTTCTTT
CASSSLGPNTEAFF
>-|few|TRBV7-2|TRBJ2-3
TGTGCCAGCAGCCGGGACCGGGGGACACGCACAGATACGCAGTATTTT
CASSRDRGTRTDTQYF
>TRBD1|-|TRBV27|TRBJ1-1
TGTGCCAGCAGTTTCGACAGGGAAACTAGGAACACTGAAGCTTTCTTT
CASSFDRETRNTEAFF
>-|once|TRBV7-2|TRBJ1-3
TGTGCCAGCAGCTTATTCTCCGGTGGAGGAAACACCATATATTTT
CASSLFSGGGNTIYF
>-|-|TRBV20-1|TRBJ2-1
TGCAGTGTGCGGGACCCACCGAATGAGCAGTTCTTC
CSVRDPPNEQFF
>-|-|TRBV7-2|TRBJ2-3
TGTGCCAGCAGCTTTTCCTTAGCAGATACGCAGTATTTT
CASSFSLADTQYF
>-|once|TRBV10-3|TRBJ1-6
TGTGCCATCAGTGAGTGGGAGGGGTCCTCACCCCTCCACTTT
CAISEWEGSSPLHF
>-|few|TRBV6-5|TRBJ1-2
TGTGCCAGCAGTTATAAGGGGAATAACTATGGCTACACCTTC
CASSYKGNNYGYTF
>TRBD1|-|TRBV20-1|TRBJ2-7
TGCAGTGCTTCCCGACAGGGGGGCTACGAGCAGTACTTC
CSASRQGGYEQYF
>TRBD1|-|TRBV7-9|TRBJ1-5
TGTGCCAGCAGCTTGTCCAGGGGGGGATTACAGCCCCAGCATTTT
CASSLSRGGLQPQHF
>TRBD2|once|TRBV11-2|TRBJ2-3
TGTGCCAGCAGCTTTCGACTAGCGGGAGTCCCGACAGATACGCAGTATTTT
CASSFRLAGVPTDTQYF
>TRBD1|few|TRBV6-1|TRBJ1-3
TGTGCCAGCAGGCACGGCGGGACAGGGAGAGACACCATATATTTT
CASRHGGTGRDTIYF
>TRBD1|few|TRBV6-2/TRBV6-3|TRBJ2-1
TGTGCCAGCAGTTACCCCGGGACAGGGGAGGACAATGAGCAGTTCTTC
CASSYPGTGEDNEQFF
>-|few|TRBV24-1|TRBJ1-5
TGTGCCACCAGTGACCAACGCGGGGCCCCCAATCAGCCCCAGCATTTT
CATSDQRGAPNQPQHF
>-|-|TRBV28|TRBJ1-2
TGTGCCAGCAGGCTGAGCCGCTATGGCTACACCTTC
CASRLSRYGYTF
>-|-|TRBV20-1|TRBJ1-6
TGCAGTGCGGGACGGGCGGGGGTTGTTGTTAATTCACCCCTCCACTTT
CSAGRAGVVVNSPLHF
>TRBD2|once|TRBV28|TRBJ2-3
TGTGCCAGCAGACTCCCCGGGACTAGCGGGTCCAAAAGCACAGATACGCAGTATTTT
CASRLPGTSGSKSTDTQYF
>-|-|TRBV20-1|TRBJ1-1
TGCAGTCCCACCTATCGGGGCACACCGAACACTGAAGCTTTCTTT
CSPTYRGTPNTEAFF
>-|few|TRBV7-2|TRBJ1-5
TGTGCCAGCAGCTCCGGGACATCAAGCAATCAGCCCCAGCATTTT
CASSSGTSSNQPQHF
>TRBD1|few|TRBV7-7|TRBJ1-5
TGTGCTAGCAGCCCGACAGGGGGCAACCAGCCCCAGCATTTT
CASSPTGGNQPQHF
>-|-|TRBV6-1|TRBJ2-7
TGTGCCAGCACCTCGACCTATAGTTTCCCCCTACGGGTGCAGTACTTC
CASTSTYSFPLRVQYF
>-|-|TRBV7-9|TRBJ2-1
TGTGCCAGCAGCTTAGAAACTAGCTTGAAGTTCTTC
CASSLETSLKFF
>-|-|TRBV28|TRBJ1-3
TGTGCCAGCAGTTTGAGTTACTCTGGAAACACCATATATTTT
CASSLSYSGNTIYF
>-|-|TRBV20-1|TRBJ2-1
TGCAGTGCTAGAGGGCTGGGCGGAGAGCAGTTCTTC
CSARGLGGEQFF
>TRBD2|once|TRBV5-3|TRBJ2-7
TGTGCCAGAAGCTTGGGGGAGCGGGACGTCGATTTGGTAAACGAGCAGTACTTC
CARSLGERDVDLVNEQYF
>TRBD1|-|TRBV7-2|TRBJ2-5
TGTGCCAGCAGCTCGCAGGGACAGCGCCAAGAGACCCAGTACTTC
CASSSQGQRQETQYF
>TRBD2|-|TRBV19|TRBJ2-1
TGTGCCAGTAGTCTCTTAACTAGCGGGAGAGGGGGGCGGGAGCAGTTCTTC
CASSLLTSGRGGREQFF
>-|-|TRBV10-3|TRBJ1-1
TGTGCCATCAGTGAGTCGTACAGGGACACTGAAGCTTTCTTT
CAISESYRDTEAFF
>TRBD1|-|TRBV20-1|TRBJ1-2
TGCAGTGCTGCCGGGACAGGGGTCGCCAAGTATGGCTACACCTTC
CSAAGTGVAKYGYTF
>-|few|TRBV15|TRBJ1-3
TGTGCCACCAGCAGGTCGGGGCAAAGGATGAGCTCTGGAAACACCATATATTTT
CATSRSGQRMSSGNTIYF
>TRBD1|-|TRBV2|TRBJ1-1
TGTGCCAGCAGTCGGACAGGGACTGAAGCTTTCTTT
CASSRTGTEAFF
>TRBD1|few|TRBV6-1|TRBJ1-5
TGTGCCAGCAGTAGGACAGGGAATCAGCCCCAGCATTTT
CASSRTGNQPQHF
>TRBD1|-|TRBV7-3|TRBJ1-1
TGTGCCAGCAGCTTTTCAGGGGGTGAAGCTTTCTTT
CASSFSGGEAFF
>-|-|TRBV5-4|TRBJ2-7
TGTGCCAGCAGCCAGCGTGGAGGAGGCCTTCTGGGCTACGAGCAGTACTTC
CASSQRGGGLLGYEQYF
>TRBD2|-|TRBV20-1|TRBJ2-5
TGCAGTGCTAGACCGGGACTAGCGGGAGTTGGAGAGACCCAGTACTTC
CSARPGLAGVGETQYF
>TRBD1|-|TRBV19|TRBJ1-6
TGTGCCAGTAGTATGGGGCGATCGATCGGGACAGTCAATTCACCCCTCCACTTT
CASSMGRSIGTVNSPLHF
>TRBD2|few|TRBV25-1|TRBJ2-1
TGTGCCAGCAGTTCCGCGGGGGGACTAGCGGGAGGGATCACAGATGAGCAGTTCTTC
CASSSAGGLAGGITDEQFF
>TRBD1|-|TRBV10-3|TRBJ2-7
TGTGCCATCAGTGAGTCCTCGGACAGGTACGAGCAGTACTTC
CAISESSDRYEQYF
>TRBD2|-|TRBV6-1|TRBJ2-7
TGTGCCAGCAGTGAGTGGGCGGGAGTCACCTACGAGCAGTACTTC
CASSEWAGVTYEQYF
>-|-|TRBV6-2/TRBV6-3|TRBJ2-7
TGTGCCAGCAGTTACGTTGCCCTAGGCTTCTACGAGCAGTACTTC
CASSYVALGFYEQYF
>-|-|TRBV12-3/TRBV12-4|TRBJ1-1
TGTGCCAGCAGGCGAGGACGTCACATGAACACTGAAGCTTTCTTT
CASRRGRHMNTEAFF
>-|-|TRBV15|TRBJ2-7
TGTGCCACCAGCAGAGATCGACTAACCTCCTACGAGCAGTACTTC
CATSRDRLTSYEQYF
>-|few|TRBV28|TRBJ2-5
TGTGCCAGCAGAACCCCGGGGACGAAAGAGACCCAGTACTTC
CASRTPGTKETQYF
>TRBD1|-|TRBV29-1|TRBJ2-1
TGCAGCGGTAACAGGGGGAATGAGCAGTTCTTC
CSGNRGNEQFF
>-|-|TRBV7-8|TRBJ2-2
TGTGCCAGCAGCCCCAGAGGGGATTTGAACACCGGGGAGCTGTTTTTT
CASSPRGDLNTGELFF